A single count supports the clone carrying this TCR beta chain. The antigen is undetermined. CD8 cells regarded as naive lacked CD45RO, were positively chosen for CCR7, and omitted terminally differentiated effector memory CD45RA+ cells. The data are from a study of shared clonotypes between healthy human individuals. Study background: Donors consisted of two women and three men between 18 and 49.

The CDR3 has 13 residues. The V gene lost 0 bases and the J gene lost 2 bases, with 8 bases spanning the gap. In germline, CDR1 is GTSNPN, CDR2 SVGIG (reference sequence). Sequencing was performed with immunoSEQ multiplex PCR; in TCRdb, only in-frame clones are kept and a portion is missing. The repertoire holds more than 600,000 clones, roughly 94% seen once, with approximately 24% in the top ten. Study-level findings and limits: Naive subsets generally exceeded memory subsets in estimated richness. Generation probabilities of non-shared clonotypes were lower (relative to those shared by all four donors).

This TCR was sampled from a man aged 30-40 years in good health. The sample was naive CD8+ T cells sorted from blood. The chain employs TRBV30 and TRBJ2-7; D possibly corresponds to TRBD1 (5 bases). In DNA form, the CDR3 reads TGTGCCTGGAGTGTAGACAGTCCCTACGAGCAGTACTTC. It is translated as CAWSVDSPYEQYF.